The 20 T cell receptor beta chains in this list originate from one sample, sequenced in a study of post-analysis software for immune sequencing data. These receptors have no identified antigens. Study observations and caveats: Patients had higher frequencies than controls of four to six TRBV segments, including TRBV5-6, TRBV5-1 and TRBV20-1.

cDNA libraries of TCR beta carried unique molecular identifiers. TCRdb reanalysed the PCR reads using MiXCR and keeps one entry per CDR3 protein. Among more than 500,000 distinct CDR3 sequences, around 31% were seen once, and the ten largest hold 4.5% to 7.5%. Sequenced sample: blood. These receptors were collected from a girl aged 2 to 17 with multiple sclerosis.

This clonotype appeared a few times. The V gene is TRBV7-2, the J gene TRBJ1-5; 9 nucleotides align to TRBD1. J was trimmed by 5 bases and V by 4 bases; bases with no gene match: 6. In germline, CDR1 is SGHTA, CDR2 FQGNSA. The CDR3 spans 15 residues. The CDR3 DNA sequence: TGTGCCAGCAGCTACGCGGGACAGGGCCATCAGCCCCAGCATTTT. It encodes CASSYAGQGHQPQHF.

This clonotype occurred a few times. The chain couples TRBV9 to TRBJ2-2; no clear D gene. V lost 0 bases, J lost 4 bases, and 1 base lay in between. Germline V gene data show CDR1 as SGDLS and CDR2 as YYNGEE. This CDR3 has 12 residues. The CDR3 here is CASSVGTGELFF. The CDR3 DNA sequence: TGTGCCAGCAGCGTAGGCACCGGGGAGCTGTTTTTT. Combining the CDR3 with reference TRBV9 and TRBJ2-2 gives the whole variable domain DSGVTQTPKHLITATGQRVTLRCSPRSGDLSVYWYQQSLDQGLQFLIQYYNGEERAKGNILERFSAQQFPDLHSELNLSSLELGDSALYFCASSVGTGELFFGEGSRLTVL.

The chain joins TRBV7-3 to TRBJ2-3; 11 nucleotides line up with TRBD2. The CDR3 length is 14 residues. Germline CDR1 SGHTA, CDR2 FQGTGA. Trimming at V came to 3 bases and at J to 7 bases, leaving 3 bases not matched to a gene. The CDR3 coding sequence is TGTGCCAGCAGCTTGGGGACTAGCGGAAATACGCAGTATTTT. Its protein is CASSLGTSGNTQYF.

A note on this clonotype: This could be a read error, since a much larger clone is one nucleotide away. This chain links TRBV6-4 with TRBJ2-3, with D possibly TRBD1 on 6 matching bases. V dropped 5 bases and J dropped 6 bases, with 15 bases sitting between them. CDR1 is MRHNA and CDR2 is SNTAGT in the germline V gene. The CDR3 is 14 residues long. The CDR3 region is CASSWVGQGDTQYF. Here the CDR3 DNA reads TGTGCCAGCAGTTGGGTTGGCCAGGGGGATACGCAGTATTTT.

CDR3: CASSSSDGHHPYF. Here the CDR3 DNA reads TGCGCCAGCAGCTCGTCGGACGGCCATCATCCGTATTTT. The rearrangement links TRBV5-1 to TRBJ2-3; no clear D. CDR3 size: 13 residues. Between the trimmed V and J ends, which lost 3 bases and 14 bases, there was a span of 19 bases. Germline CDR1 is SGHRS and CDR2 is YFSETQ.

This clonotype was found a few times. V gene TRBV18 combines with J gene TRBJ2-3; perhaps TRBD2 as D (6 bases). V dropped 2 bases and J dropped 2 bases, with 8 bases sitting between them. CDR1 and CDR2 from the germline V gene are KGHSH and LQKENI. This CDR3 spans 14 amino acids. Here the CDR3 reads CASSPGTHTDTQYF. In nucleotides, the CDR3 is TGTGCCAGCTCACCAGGGACTCACACAGATACGCAGTATTTT. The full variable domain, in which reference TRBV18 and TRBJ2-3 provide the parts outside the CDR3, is NAGVMQNPRHLVRRRGQEARLRCSPMKGHSHVYWYRQLPEEGLKFMVYLQKENIIDESGMPKERFSAEFPKEGPSILRIQQVVRGDSAAYFCASSPGTHTDTQYFGPGTRLTVL.

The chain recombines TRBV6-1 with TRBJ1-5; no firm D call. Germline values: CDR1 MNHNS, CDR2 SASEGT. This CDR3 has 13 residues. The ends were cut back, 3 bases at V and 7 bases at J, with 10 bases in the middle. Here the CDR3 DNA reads TGTGCCAGCAGTGATCGGACCCACCAGCCCCAGCATTTT. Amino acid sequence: CASSDRTHQPQHF.

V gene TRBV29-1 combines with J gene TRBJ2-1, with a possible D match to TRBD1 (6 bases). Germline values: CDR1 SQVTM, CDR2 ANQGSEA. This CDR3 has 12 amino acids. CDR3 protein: CSLGTPNNEQFF. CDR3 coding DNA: TGCAGTCTCGGGACACCTAACAATGAGCAGTTCTTC.

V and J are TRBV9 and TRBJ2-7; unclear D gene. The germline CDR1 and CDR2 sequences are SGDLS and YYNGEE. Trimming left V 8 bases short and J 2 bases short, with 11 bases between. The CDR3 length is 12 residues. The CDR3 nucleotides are TGTGCCAGGGAAAGAAGGGCCTACGAGCAGTACTTC. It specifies CARERRAYEQYF.

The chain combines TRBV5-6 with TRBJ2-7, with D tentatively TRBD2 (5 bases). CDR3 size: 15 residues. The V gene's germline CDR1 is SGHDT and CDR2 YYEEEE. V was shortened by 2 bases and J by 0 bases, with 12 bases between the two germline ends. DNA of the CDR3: TGTGCCAGCAGCTTAGAGGGCTTACTCTCCTACGAGCAGTACTTC. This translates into CASSLEGLLSYEQYF.

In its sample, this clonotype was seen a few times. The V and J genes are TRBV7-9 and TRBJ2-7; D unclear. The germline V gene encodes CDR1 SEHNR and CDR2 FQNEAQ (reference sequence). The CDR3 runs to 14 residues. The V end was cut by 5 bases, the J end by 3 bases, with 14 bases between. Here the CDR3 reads CASSPNGIFYEQYF. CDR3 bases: TGTGCCAGCAGCCCGAACGGAATTTTCTACGAGCAGTACTTC.

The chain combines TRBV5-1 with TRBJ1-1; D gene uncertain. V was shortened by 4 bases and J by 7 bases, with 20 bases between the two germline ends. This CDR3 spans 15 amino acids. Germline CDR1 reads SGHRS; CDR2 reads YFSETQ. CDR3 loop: CASSPTHPRTNEAFF. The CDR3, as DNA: TGCGCCAGCAGCCCCACCCATCCCCGGACGAATGAAGCTTTCTTT.

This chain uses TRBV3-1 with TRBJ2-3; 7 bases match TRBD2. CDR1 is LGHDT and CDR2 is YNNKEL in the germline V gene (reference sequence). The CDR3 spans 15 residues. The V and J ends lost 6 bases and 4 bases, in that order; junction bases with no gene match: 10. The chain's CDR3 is CASSRAGSVSDTQYF. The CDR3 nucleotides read TGTGCCAGCAGTCGAGCGGGGTCCGTCTCAGATACGCAGTATTTT.

For the CDR3, the DNA is TGCAGCTCTTATGGACAGGCGGACAATGAGCAGTTCTTC. Translation: CSSYGQADNEQFF. This rearrangement joins TRBV20-1 to TRBJ2-1, with TRBD1 identical over 7 bases. Germline V gene lookup returns CDR1 DFQATT and CDR2 SNEGSKA (reference sequence). The CDR3 covers 13 residues.

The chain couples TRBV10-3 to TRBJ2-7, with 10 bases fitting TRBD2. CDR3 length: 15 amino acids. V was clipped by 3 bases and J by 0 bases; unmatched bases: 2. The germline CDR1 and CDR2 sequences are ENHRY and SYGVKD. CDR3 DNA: TGTGCCATCAGTGATTTAGCGGGGGGCTCCTACGAGCAGTACTTC. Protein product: CAISDLAGGSYEQYF.

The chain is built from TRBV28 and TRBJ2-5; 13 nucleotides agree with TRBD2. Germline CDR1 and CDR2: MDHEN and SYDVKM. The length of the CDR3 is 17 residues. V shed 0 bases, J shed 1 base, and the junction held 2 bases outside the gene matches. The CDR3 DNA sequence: TGTGCCAGCAGTTTATGGACTAGCGGGGGGAGCCAAGAGACCCAGTACTTC. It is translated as CASSLWTSGGSQETQYF.

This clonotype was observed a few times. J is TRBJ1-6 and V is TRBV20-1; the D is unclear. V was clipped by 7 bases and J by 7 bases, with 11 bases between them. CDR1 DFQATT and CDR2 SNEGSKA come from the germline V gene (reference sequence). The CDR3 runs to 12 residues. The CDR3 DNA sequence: TGCAGTGGGCGGTCCGGCAATTCACCCCTCCACTTT. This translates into CSGRSGNSPLHF.

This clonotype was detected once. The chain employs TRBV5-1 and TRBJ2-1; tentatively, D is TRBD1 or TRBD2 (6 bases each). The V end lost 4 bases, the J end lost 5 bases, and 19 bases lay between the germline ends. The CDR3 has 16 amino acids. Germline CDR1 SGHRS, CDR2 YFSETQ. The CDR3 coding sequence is TGCGCCAGCAGCCCGGACCCCGGGGGCCTTCACAATGAGCAGTTCTTC. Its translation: CASSPDPGGLHNEQFF. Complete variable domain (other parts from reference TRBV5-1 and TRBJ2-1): KAGVTQTPRYLIKTRGQQVTLSCSPISGHRSVSWYQQTPGQGLQFLFEYFSETQRNKGNFPGRFSGRQFSNSRSEMNVSTLELGDSALYLCASSPDPGGLHNEQFFGPGTRLTVL.

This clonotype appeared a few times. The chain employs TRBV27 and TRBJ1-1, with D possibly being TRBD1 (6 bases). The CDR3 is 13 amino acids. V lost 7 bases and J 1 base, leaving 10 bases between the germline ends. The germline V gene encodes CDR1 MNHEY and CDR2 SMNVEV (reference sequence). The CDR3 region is CASKGGGNTEAFF. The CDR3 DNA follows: TGTGCCAGCAAAGGGGGGGGGAACACTGAAGCTTTCTTT.

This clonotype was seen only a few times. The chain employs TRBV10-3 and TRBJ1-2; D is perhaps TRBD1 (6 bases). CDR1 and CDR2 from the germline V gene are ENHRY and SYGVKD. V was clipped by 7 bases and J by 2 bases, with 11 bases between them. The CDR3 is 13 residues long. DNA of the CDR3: TGTGCCATCACCAAAGGGGGGAACTATGGCTACACCTTC. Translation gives CAITKGGNYGYTF.